This T cell receptor beta chain emerged from a study of blood T cell repertoires in COVID-19. Turning to the study itself: The analysed material was cDNA or gDNA that came from T cells, B-cell-depleted T cells, or PBMCs.

TCRdb's copy holds only in-frame clones and misses some; the assay was immunoSEQ multiplex PCR. The sample carries roughly 260,000 clones, 80% to 90% recorded once. Participants were aged about 18 to 89 years from some 24 US areas. Per the germline V gene, CDR1 is SGHDN and CDR2 is FVKESK. With 4 bases clipped from V and 5 bases from J, the junction kept 9 bases outside the gene matches. The CDR3 consists of 16 residues. The gene calls are TRBV14 and TRBJ2-5, with 11 bases matching TRBD1. The specimen was PBMCs or T cells enriched from blood (not recorded which). The source is a woman under 40 with acute COVID-19. CDR3 nucleotides: TGTGCCAGCAGCCTATTCGGACAGGGGGCAGGGGAGACCCAGTACTTC. Its protein is CASSLFGQGAGETQYF.